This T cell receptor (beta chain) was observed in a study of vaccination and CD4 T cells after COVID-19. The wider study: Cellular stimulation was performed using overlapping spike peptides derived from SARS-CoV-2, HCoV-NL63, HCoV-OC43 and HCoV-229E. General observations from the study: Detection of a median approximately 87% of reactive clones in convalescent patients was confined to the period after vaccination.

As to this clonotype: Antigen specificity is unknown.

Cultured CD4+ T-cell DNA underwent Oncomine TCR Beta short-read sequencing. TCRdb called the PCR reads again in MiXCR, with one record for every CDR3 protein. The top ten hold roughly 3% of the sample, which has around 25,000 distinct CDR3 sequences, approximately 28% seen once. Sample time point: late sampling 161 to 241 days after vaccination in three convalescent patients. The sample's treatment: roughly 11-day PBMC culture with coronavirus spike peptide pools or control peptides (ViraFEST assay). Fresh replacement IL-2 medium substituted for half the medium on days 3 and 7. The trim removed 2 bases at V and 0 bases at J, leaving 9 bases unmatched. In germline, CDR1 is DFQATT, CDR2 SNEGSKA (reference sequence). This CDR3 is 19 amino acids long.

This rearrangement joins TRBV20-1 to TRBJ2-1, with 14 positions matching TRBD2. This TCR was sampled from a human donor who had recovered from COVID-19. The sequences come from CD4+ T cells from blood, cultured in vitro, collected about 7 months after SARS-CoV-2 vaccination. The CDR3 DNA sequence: TGCAGTGCTAGAAAGGGACTAGCGGGAGAAGCCGGCTCCTACAATGAGCAGTTCTTC. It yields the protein CSARKGLAGEAGSYNEQFF.